This T cell receptor beta chain was found in a study of T cell responses to AZD1222 COVID-19 vaccine. Germline loops: CDR1 SNHLY, CDR2 FYNNEI. V shed 1 base, J shed 12 bases, and the junction held 2 bases outside the gene matches. The CDR3 consists of 12 residues. Sequenced by immunoSEQ multiplex PCR; TCRdb stores in-frame clones only, minus some. The sample carries around 99,000 clones, approximately 91% recorded once. As concerns this clone: Its target is not known.

Overall study results and limits: Baseline serostatus was positive in only six AZD1222 recipients. Sampling that yielded the repertoires occurred only after the peak T cell response.

This receptor was identified in an adult in good health. The chain employs TRBV2 and TRBJ2-1, with TRBD2 matching over 8 bases. The sample was peripheral blood, taken on day 0 of AZD1222 vaccination. The CDR3 DNA reads TGTGCCAGCAGTGAAGGCCGGGAGGGGCAGTTCTTC. Translating gives CASSEGREGQFF.